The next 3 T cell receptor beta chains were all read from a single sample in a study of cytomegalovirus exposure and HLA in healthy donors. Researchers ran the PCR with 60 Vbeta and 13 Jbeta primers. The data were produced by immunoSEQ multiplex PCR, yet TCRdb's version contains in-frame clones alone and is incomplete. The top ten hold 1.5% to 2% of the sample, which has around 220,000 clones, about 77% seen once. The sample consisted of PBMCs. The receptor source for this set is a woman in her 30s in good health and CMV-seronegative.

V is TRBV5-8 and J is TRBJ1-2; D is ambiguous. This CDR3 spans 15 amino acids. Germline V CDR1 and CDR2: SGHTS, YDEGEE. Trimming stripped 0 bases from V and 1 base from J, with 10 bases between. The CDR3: CASSLDQNINYGYTF. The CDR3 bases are TGTGCCAGCAGCTTGGACCAGAATATTAACTATGGCTACACCTTC. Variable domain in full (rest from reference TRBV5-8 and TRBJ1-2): EAGVTQSPTHLIKTRGQQATLRCSPISGHTSVYWYQQALGLGLQFLLWYDEGEERNRGNFPPRFSGRQFPNYSSELNVNALELEDSALYLCASSLDQNINYGYTFGSGTRLTVV.

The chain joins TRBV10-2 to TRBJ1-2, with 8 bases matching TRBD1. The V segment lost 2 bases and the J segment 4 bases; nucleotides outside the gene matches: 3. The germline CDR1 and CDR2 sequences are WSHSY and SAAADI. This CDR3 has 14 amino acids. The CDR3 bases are TGCGCCAGCAGTGAGGGACAGGGCCCCTATGGCTACACCTTC. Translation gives CASSEGQGPYGYTF.

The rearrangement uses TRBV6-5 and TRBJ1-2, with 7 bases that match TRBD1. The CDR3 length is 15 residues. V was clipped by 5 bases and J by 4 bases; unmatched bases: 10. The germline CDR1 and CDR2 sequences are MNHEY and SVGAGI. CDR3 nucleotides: TGTGCCAGCAGTCAAAATCGGGACAGATTCTATGGCTACACCTTC. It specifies CASSQNRDRFYGYTF.